This entry lists 24 T cell receptor beta chains sequenced from one sample in a study of blood T cell repertoires in COVID-19. TCRdb's copy holds only in-frame clones and misses some; the assay was immunoSEQ multiplex PCR. The sample holds about 200,000 clones; roughly 80% are singletons and the top ten take 5.1%. Sequencing was performed on peripheral blood. These receptors all stem from a human donor in a cohort sampled during active COVID-19.

The chain joins TRBV7-8 to TRBJ1-5; 9 bases align to TRBD1. CDR1 is SGHVS and CDR2 is FQNEAQ in the germline V gene. This CDR3 is built from 14 residues. V was pared by 5 bases and J by 7 bases, with 6 bases of the junction left unmatched. The CDR3 reads CASSKDRGRQPQHF. The DNA for the CDR3 is TGTGCCAGCAGCAAAGACAGGGGGAGACAGCCCCAGCATTTT. Full variable domain (remainder filled in from reference TRBV7-8 and TRBJ1-5): GAGVSQSPRYKVAKRGQDVALRCDPISGHVSLFWYQQALGQGPEFLTYFQNEAQLDKSGLPSDRFFAERPEGSVSTLKIQRTQQEDSAVYLCASSKDRGRQPQHFGDGTRLSIL.

This sequence joins TRBV7-3 and TRBJ2-3, with D possibly matching TRBD2 (5 bases). The V end lost 5 bases, the J end lost 2 bases, and 11 bases lay between the germline ends. From germline, CDR1 is SGHTA and CDR2 FQGTGA. The CDR3 extends over 14 amino acids. The CDR3 DNA follows: TGTGCCAGCAGCAGAACCGGGGTCACAGATACGCAGTATTTT. This translates into CASSRTGVTDTQYF.

The chain combines TRBV30 with TRBJ1-1; possibly TRBD1 for D (5 bases). Germline-derived CDR1 and CDR2 are GTSNPN and SVGIG (reference sequence). This CDR3 is 15 amino acids long. Trimming removed 0 bases from V and 0 bases from J, with 11 bases in between. The CDR3 protein is CAWSVKGLMNTEAFF. As DNA, the CDR3 is TGTGCCTGGAGTGTAAAGGGACTGATGAACACTGAAGCTTTCTTT.

The chain has TRBV28 and TRBJ1-3; D is possibly TRBD1 (6 bases). Trimming took off 6 bases at V and 1 base at J, with 10 bases between the two ends. Germline V CDR1 and CDR2: MDHEN, SYDVKM. The CDR3 covers 14 residues. CDR3 coding DNA: TGTGCCAGCAGGGTAGGGGGTTCTGGAAACACCATATATTTT. Its protein product is CASRVGGSGNTIYF.

V and J are TRBV11-2 and TRBJ1-2; 12 nucleotides line up with TRBD1. V was clipped by 5 bases and J by 8 bases; unmatched bases: 12. In germline, CDR1 is SGHAT, CDR2 FQNNGV. CDR3 size: 16 residues. As DNA, the CDR3 is TGTGCCAGCAGCCCCGGGACAGGGGGCAGTTCGCGAGGCTACACCTTC. Protein product: CASSPGTGGSSRGYTF.

The rearrangement links TRBV5-1 to TRBJ1-2; 9 nucleotides align to TRBD1. Looked up from germline, CDR1 is SGHRS and CDR2 is YFSETQ. Trimming removed 0 bases from V and 0 bases from J; junction bases left unmatched: 3. The CDR3 length is 16 residues. For the CDR3, the DNA is TGCGCCAGCAGCTTGGCGACAGGGGGTGCTAACTATGGCTACACCTTC. Its translation is CASSLATGGANYGYTF. Looking up the rest from reference TRBV5-1 and TRBJ1-2 gives the full variable domain: KAGVTQTPRYLIKTRGQQVTLSCSPISGHRSVSWYQQTPGQGLQFLFEYFSETQRNKGNFPGRFSGRQFSNSRSEMNVSTLELGDSALYLCASSLATGGANYGYTFGSGTRLTVV.

The chain combines TRBV11-2 with TRBJ1-6; D is undetermined. Per the germline V gene, CDR1 is SGHAT and CDR2 is FQNNGV. The CDR3 covers 15 residues. The V gene lost 6 bases and the J gene lost 0 bases, with 9 bases spanning the gap. The CDR3 nucleotides are TGTGCCAGCAGTGTCGGGTACTCCTATAATTCACCCCTCCACTTT. Amino acids: CASSVGYSYNSPLHF.

This clone came up once. CDR3 in DNA: TGTGCCAGCGGAAGAGGGAGGGGGACTTCCTACGAGCAGTACTTC. Translation gives CASGRGRGTSYEQYF. V and J are TRBV28 and TRBJ2-7; possible D gene TRBD2, 7 bases. The CDR3 loop spans 15 amino acids. Trimming removed 8 bases at V and 1 base at J, with 18 bases between. Germline-derived CDR1 and CDR2 are MDHEN and SYDVKM.

The chain is built from TRBV4-3 and TRBJ2-7, with D hard to call. The V gene's germline CDR1 is LGHNA and CDR2 YSLEER. CDR3 length: 12 residues. Trimming removed 1 base from V and 3 bases from J, with 4 bases in between. The CDR3 region has the DNA TGCGCCAGCAGCCAAGGACACTACGAGCAGTACTTC. Amino acids: CASSQGHYEQYF.

The chain links TRBV5-1 to TRBJ2-5, with 12 bases that match TRBD1. The CDR3 is 14 amino acids. From germline, CDR1 is SGHRS and CDR2 YFSETQ. Losses at the gene ends were 4 bases for V and 4 bases for J; bases not matched to a gene: 2. CDR3 nucleotides: TGCGCCAGCAGCCGGGACAGGGGGCGAGAGACCCAGTACTTC. It specifies CASSRDRGRETQYF. Full variable domain (remainder filled in from reference TRBV5-1 and TRBJ2-5): KAGVTQTPRYLIKTRGQQVTLSCSPISGHRSVSWYQQTPGQGLQFLFEYFSETQRNKGNFPGRFSGRQFSNSRSEMNVSTLELGDSALYLCASSRDRGRETQYFGPGTRLLVL.

This chain links TRBV9 with TRBJ2-3; TRBD2 agrees at 12 bases. The junction had 7 bases not matched to a gene; V was cut back by 4 bases and J by 4 bases. Germline assignment: CDR1 SGDLS and CDR2 YYNGEE. The CDR3 sequence is 16 residues long. Here the CDR3 reads CASSPQLAGGADTQYF. CDR3 nucleotide sequence: TGTGCCAGCAGCCCCCAACTAGCGGGAGGTGCAGATACGCAGTATTTT. Supplemented by reference TRBV9 and TRBJ2-3, the full variable domain reads DSGVTQTPKHLITATGQRVTLRCSPRSGDLSVYWYQQSLDQGLQFLIQYYNGEERAKGNILERFSAQQFPDLHSELNLSSLELGDSALYFCASSPQLAGGADTQYFGPGTRLTVL.

To note about this clone: Other nucleotide sequences from this sample produce the same CDR3. The chain couples TRBV27 to TRBJ1-1; the D is unclear. Between the trimmed V and J ends, which lost 0 bases and 2 bases, there was a span of 4 bases. The CDR3 runs to 13 residues. Germline V gene lookup returns CDR1 MNHEY and CDR2 SMNVEV (reference sequence). In DNA form, the CDR3 reads TGTGCCAGCAGTTTATCCAGAAACACTGAAGCTTTCTTT. This translates into CASSLSRNTEAFF.

CDR3 amino acids: CASSLKGGGNQPQHF. The CDR3 DNA follows: TGTGCCAGCAGCTTAAAAGGAGGGGGCAATCAGCCCCAGCATTTT. This sequence joins TRBV7-2 and TRBJ1-5; a weak D match, TRBD1 (5 bases). Deletions cut 2 bases from V and 2 bases from J, with 10 bases between. CDR1 and CDR2 (germline): SGHTA, FQGNSA. The CDR3 sequence is 15 residues long.

This sequence joins TRBV7-3 and TRBJ2-1; 10 bases match TRBD1. Germline trimming cut 4 bases from V and 5 bases from J; bases unmatched to any gene: 5. Germline V gene data show CDR1 as SGHTA and CDR2 as FQGTGA. The CDR3 sequence is 15 residues long. The CDR3 is CASSSDRGRHNEQFF. CDR3 nucleotide sequence: TGTGCCAGCAGCTCGGACAGGGGGAGGCACAATGAGCAGTTCTTC.

In its sample, this clone was seen once. This sequence joins TRBV7-2 and TRBJ1-4; the match to TRBD1 covers 7 bases. Germline loops: CDR1 SGHTA, CDR2 FQGNSA. Trimming at V came to 3 bases and at J to 1 base, leaving 2 bases not matched to a gene. This CDR3 is built from 15 residues. CDR3 residues: CASSLQGVTNEKLFF. The CDR3 region has the DNA TGTGCCAGCAGCTTGCAGGGGGTAACTAATGAAAAACTGTTTTTT.

The gene calls are TRBV27 and TRBJ1-5, with 9 bases lining up with TRBD1. V lost 8 bases, J lost 5 bases, and 10 bases stayed unmatched. Germline CDR1 is MNHEY and CDR2 is SMNVEV (reference sequence). This CDR3 is 15 amino acids long. The chain's CDR3 is CASATSGTGHQPQHF. For the CDR3, the DNA is TGTGCCAGCGCGACCTCGGGGACAGGGCATCAGCCCCAGCATTTT.

J is TRBJ1-2 and V is TRBV4-3, with 10 bases fitting TRBD1. V lost 1 base to trimming and J lost 4 bases; unmatched junction nucleotides: 6. CDR1 and CDR2 (germline): LGHNA, YSLEER. The CDR3 has 16 residues. CDR3 nucleotide sequence: TGCGCCAGCAGCCAAGGAGGGACAGGGGCGAGCTATGGCTACACCTTC. Translating gives CASSQGGTGASYGYTF.

This chain's CDR3 is CASSLGALEQYF. The CDR3 DNA reads as TGTGCCAGCAGCTTAGGGGCCCTCGAGCAGTACTTC. The gene calls are TRBV11-2 and TRBJ2-7; D is unresolved. Germline V CDR1 and CDR2: SGHAT, FQNNGV. There are 12 residues in the CDR3. V was shortened by 1 base and J by 6 bases, with 7 bases between the two germline ends.

The chain uses TRBV9 and TRBJ2-6, with 9 bases aligning to TRBD1. Germline values: CDR1 SGDLS, CDR2 YYNGEE. This CDR3 spans 19 amino acids. J gave up 1 base and V 2 bases, and 10 bases lay outside the gene matches. In DNA form, the CDR3 reads TGTGCCAGCAGCGTGCTCCCGGGACAGGGCCCTTCTGGGGCCAACGTCCTGACTTTC. This sequence encodes CASSVLPGQGPSGANVLTF.

The rearrangement joins TRBV24-1 to TRBJ2-1, with 7 bases matching TRBD1. CDR1 is KGHDR and CDR2 is SFDVKD in the germline V gene. Germline trimming cut 10 bases from V and 3 bases from J; bases unmatched to any gene: 8. The CDR3 totals 14 residues. The CDR3 region has the DNA TGTGCCACTAGACAGGGAAAACTCTACAATGAGCAGTTCTTC. It codes for CATRQGKLYNEQFF.

This chain joins TRBV6-5 and TRBJ1-1; D possibly corresponds to TRBD1 (5 bases). The germline V gene has CDR1 MNHEY and CDR2 SVGAGI. The V end lost 6 bases, the J end lost 0 bases, and 11 bases lay between the germline ends. The CDR3 totals 14 residues. CDR3 nucleotide sequence: TGTGCCAGCAGCCGACAGTATATGAACACTGAAGCTTTCTTT. The encoded protein is CASSRQYMNTEAFF.

This clone was seen once. The chain uses TRBV6-5 and TRBJ1-5; possibly TRBD1 for D (5 bases). Between the trimmed V and J ends, which lost 8 bases and 7 bases, there was a span of 15 bases. Per germline, CDR1 MNHEY and CDR2 SVGAGI. The CDR3 has 13 residues. The CDR3 DNA follows: TGTGCCAGCTCGTGGGGGGGTGGGCAGCCCCAGCATTTT. It encodes CASSWGGGQPQHF.

The J gene is TRBJ1-2, the V gene TRBV7-9, with D possibly TRBD1 on 5 matching bases. This CDR3 has 14 amino acids. The germline V gene encodes CDR1 SEHNR and CDR2 FQNEAQ (reference sequence). Trimming took off 1 base at V and 7 bases at J, with 13 bases between the two ends. CDR3 DNA: TGTGCCAGCAGCTTAGGTCAGGGTGGTTTTGGCTACACCTTC. Translating gives CASSLGQGGFGYTF.

This rearrangement joins TRBV2 to TRBJ1-2; 9 nucleotides agree with TRBD1. The CDR3 has 14 residues. The trim removed 5 bases at V and 4 bases at J, leaving 5 bases unmatched. Germline CDR1 and CDR2: SNHLY and FYNNEI. This chain's CDR3 is CASSSRDRVYGYTF. The CDR3 DNA is TGTGCCAGCAGTAGCCGGGACAGGGTCTATGGCTACACCTTC.